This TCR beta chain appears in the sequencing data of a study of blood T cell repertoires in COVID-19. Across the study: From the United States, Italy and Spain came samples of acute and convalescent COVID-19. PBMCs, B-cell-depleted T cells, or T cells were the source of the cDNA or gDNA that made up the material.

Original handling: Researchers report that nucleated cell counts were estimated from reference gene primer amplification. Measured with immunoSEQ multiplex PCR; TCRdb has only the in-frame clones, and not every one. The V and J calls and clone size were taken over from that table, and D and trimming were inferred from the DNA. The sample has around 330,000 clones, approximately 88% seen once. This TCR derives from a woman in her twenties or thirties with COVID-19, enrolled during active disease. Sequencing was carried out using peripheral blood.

Here the CDR3 DNA reads TGCGCCAGCAGCCAGGACAGGTACGACACCGGGGAGCTGTTTTTT. Translated: CASSQDRYDTGELFF. The genes are TRBV4-1 and TRBJ2-2; 7 positions agree with TRBD1. CDR1 MGHRA and CDR2 YSYEKL come from the germline V gene. This CDR3 contains 15 residues. V lost 3 bases to trimming and J lost 3 bases; unmatched junction nucleotides: 4.